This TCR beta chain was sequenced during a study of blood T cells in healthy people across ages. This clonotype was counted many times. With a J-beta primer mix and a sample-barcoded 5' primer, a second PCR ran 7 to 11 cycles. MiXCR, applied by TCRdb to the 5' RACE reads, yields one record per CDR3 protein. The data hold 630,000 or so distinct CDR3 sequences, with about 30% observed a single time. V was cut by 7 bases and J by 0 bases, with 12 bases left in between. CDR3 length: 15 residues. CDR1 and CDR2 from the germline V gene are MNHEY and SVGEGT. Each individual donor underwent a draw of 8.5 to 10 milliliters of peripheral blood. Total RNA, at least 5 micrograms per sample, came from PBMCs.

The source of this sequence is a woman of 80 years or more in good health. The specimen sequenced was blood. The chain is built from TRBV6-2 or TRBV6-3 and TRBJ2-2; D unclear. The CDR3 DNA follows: TGTGCCAGCATAAAAGGTGGTCCGAACACCGGGGAGCTGTTTTTT. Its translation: CASIKGGPNTGELFF.